One sample yielded the 29 T cell receptor beta chains listed below, sequenced in a study of T cell responses to AZD1222 COVID-19 vaccine. Sequenced by immunoSEQ multiplex PCR; TCRdb stores in-frame clones only, minus some. Seen here are about 180,000 clones, 94% observed once, and the top ten hold about 1.5%. The specimen was peripheral blood, collected 28 days after the second AZD1222 dose. These TCRs come from an adult who received the AZD1222 COVID-19 vaccine.

This clone was seen just once. The rearrangement links TRBV5-4 to TRBJ2-3; 7 nucleotides match TRBD2. CDR1 and CDR2 (germline): SGHNT, YYREEE (reference sequence). J lost 5 bases, V lost 4 bases, and 16 bases had no gene match. The CDR3 is made up of 17 amino acids. CDR3 protein: CASSPTPPSWGGDTQYF. The CDR3 DNA reads as TGTGCCAGCAGCCCGACCCCTCCGAGCTGGGGGGGAGATACGCAGTATTTT.

This chain connects TRBV5-5 to TRBJ1-1; the match to TRBD1 covers 7 bases. Germline V gives CDR1 SGHKS, CDR2 YYEKEE (reference sequence). With V trimmed by 4 bases and J by 4 bases, 7 bases remained unmatched. This CDR3 spans 14 amino acids. CDR3 DNA sequence: TGTGCCAGCAGCGGCAGTCAGGGGGGCACTGAAGCTTTCTTT. Amino acids: CASSGSQGGTEAFF.

V and J are TRBV9 and TRBJ2-1; TRBD1 is a possible D gene (7 bases). Trimming cost V 3 bases and J 0 bases, with 13 bases left between them. The V gene's germline CDR1 is SGDLS and CDR2 YYNGEE. The CDR3 is 16 residues long. The DNA for the CDR3 is TGTGCCAGCAGCGGTCAGGGGGGTGGCTCCTACAATGAGCAGTTCTTC. Its protein is CASSGQGGGSYNEQFF.

The rearrangement uses TRBV2 and TRBJ1-3; D unresolved. V lost 1 base to trimming and J lost 2 bases, with 6 bases between them. The CDR3 length is 14 residues. Germline V gives CDR1 SNHLY, CDR2 FYNNEI. CDR3 DNA: TGTGCCAGCAGTGAAGAAGGGACTGGAAACACCATATATTTT. It yields the protein CASSEEGTGNTIYF.

The V and J genes are TRBV7-9 and TRBJ2-3, with 9 nucleotides matching TRBD2. The CDR3 loop spans 15 amino acids. V trimming: 5 bases; J trimming: 1 base; junction bases outside the gene matches: 4. The V gene's germline CDR1 is SEHNR and CDR2 FQNEAQ (reference sequence). The CDR3 bases are TGTGCCAGCAGCCACAGCGGGGGGCGCACAGATACGCAGTATTTT. Its translation: CASSHSGGRTDTQYF.

This chain joins TRBV7-8 and TRBJ1-1; D is unresolved. CDR1 is SGHVS and CDR2 is FQNEAQ in the germline V gene. Between the trimmed V and J ends, which lost 5 bases and 2 bases, there was a span of 6 bases. The CDR3 length is 12 residues. The CDR3 sequence: CASSRTNTEAFF. As DNA, the CDR3 is TGTGCCAGCAGCCGTACAAACACTGAAGCTTTCTTT.

This clone was counted a few times. The J gene is TRBJ1-1, the V gene TRBV2, with 10 bases matching TRBD1. V was clipped by 7 bases and J by 3 bases; unmatched bases: 2. Germline V gives CDR1 SNHLY, CDR2 FYNNEI. There are 13 residues in the CDR3. The CDR3 region is CASKGQGYTEAFF. The CDR3 DNA is TGTGCCAGCAAGGGACAGGGGTACACTGAAGCTTTCTTT.

This sequence joins TRBV7-6 and TRBJ2-5; no definite D call. The CDR3 has 15 amino acids. V gave up 1 base and J gave up 0 bases, with 9 bases separating them. CDR1 is SGHVS, CDR2 FNYEAQ, per germline. The CDR3: CASSLGQMYQETQYF. In DNA, the CDR3 is TGTGCCAGCAGCTTAGGACAAATGTACCAAGAGACCCAGTACTTC.

V gene TRBV19 combines with J gene TRBJ1-6; 12 bases map to TRBD1. V shed 10 bases, J shed 7 bases, and the junction held 11 bases outside the gene matches. CDR1 and CDR2 (germline): LNHDA, SQIVND (reference sequence). The CDR3 contains 16 residues. CDR3 sequence (DNA): TGTGCCACTCAAAGCCGGGACAGGGGGCCAAATTCACCCCTCCACTTT. Residues: CATQSRDRGPNSPLHF.

The V and J genes are TRBV5-6 and TRBJ1-1; D is unresolved. With 3 bases removed from V and 3 bases from J, the gap between germline ends came to 15 bases. Germline V gives CDR1 SGHDT, CDR2 YYEEEE. This CDR3 has 15 residues. This CDR3 reads CASSSWTFWDTEAFF. As DNA, the CDR3 is TGTGCCAGCAGCTCCTGGACCTTTTGGGACACTGAAGCTTTCTTT.

The chain recombines TRBV2 with TRBJ1-5; possible D gene TRBD1, 5 bases. This CDR3 comprises 14 residues. The germline V and J ends were trimmed by 9 bases and 1 base, with 13 bases remaining between them. Per germline, CDR1 SNHLY and CDR2 FYNNEI. The CDR3, as DNA: TGTGCCAGGGGTGGGACCGACAGCAATCAGCCCCAGCATTTT. Its translation: CARGGTDSNQPQHF.

This rearrangement joins TRBV9 to TRBJ2-1; D gene unclear. Trimming removed 4 bases from V and 4 bases from J, with 12 bases in between. This CDR3 contains 14 residues. Germline V gives CDR1 SGDLS, CDR2 YYNGEE. The CDR3 nucleotides read TGTGCCAGCAGCCTCAGAGGAGCTTACAATGAGCAGTTCTTC. As protein: CASSLRGAYNEQFF.

V gene TRBV18 combines with J gene TRBJ1-4; no clear D gene. The germline V and J ends were trimmed by 4 bases and 8 bases, with 11 bases remaining between them. The CDR3 has 13 amino acids. Germline V gene sequence: CDR1 KGHSH, CDR2 LQKENI. In nucleotides, the CDR3 is TGTGCCAGCTCACTATTGGGCTGGGAAAAACTGTTTTTT. Translating it yields CASSLLGWEKLFF. The full variable domain, completed using reference TRBV18 and TRBJ1-4, is NAGVMQNPRHLVRRRGQEARLRCSPMKGHSHVYWYRQLPEEGLKFMVYLQKENIIDESGMPKERFSAEFPKEGPSILRIQQVVRGDSAAYFCASSLLGWEKLFFGSGTQLSVL.

The chain carries TRBV10-1 and TRBJ2-3, with 13 positions matching TRBD2. The length of the CDR3 is 16 residues. With V trimmed by 6 bases and J by 2 bases, 5 bases remained unmatched. Germline V CDR1 and CDR2: WNHNN, SYGVQD (reference sequence). This chain's CDR3 is CASSAGTSGITDTQYF. The CDR3 DNA reads TGCGCCAGCAGCGCGGGGACTAGCGGGATCACAGATACGCAGTATTTT.

Only one count was recorded for this clone. One junction end disagrees with the germline gene, perhaps due to a read error. The chain recombines TRBV6-5 with TRBJ1-6; D perhaps matches TRBD1 (5 bases). CDR1 and CDR2 (germline): MNHEY, SVGAGI. The CDR3 has 14 amino acids. CDR3 region: CASSDSGTYISLHF. CDR3 DNA: TGTGCCAGCAGTGACTCTGGGACCTACATCTCCCTCCACTTT.

The chain has TRBV7-3 and TRBJ2-3, with TRBD2 matching 7 bases. Germline CDR1 reads SGHTA; CDR2 reads FQGTGA. The CDR3 runs 17 residues. J gave up 2 bases and V 3 bases, and 11 bases lay outside the gene matches. This CDR3 reads CASSFGASGPNTDTQYF. The CDR3 DNA reads as TGTGCCAGCAGCTTTGGGGCTAGCGGACCGAACACAGATACGCAGTATTTT.

V is TRBV7-8 and J is TRBJ1-1, with TRBD1 matching 8 bases. The CDR3 runs to 16 residues. With V trimmed by 0 bases and J by 3 bases, 6 bases remained unmatched. Germline lookup yields CDR1 SGHVS and CDR2 FQNEAQ. DNA for the CDR3: TGTGCCAGCAGCTTAGCCCCCACAGGGGGGTACACTGAAGCTTTCTTT. It translates to CASSLAPTGGYTEAFF.

The rearrangement links TRBV4-3 to TRBJ2-1, with 10 bases matching TRBD2. CDR3 length: 14 amino acids. CDR1 LGHNA and CDR2 YSLEER come from the germline V gene. Trimming cost V 4 bases and J 7 bases; bases outside gene matches: 4. In nucleotides, the CDR3 is TGCGCCAGCAGCCTCCTAGCGGGGGAGAATGAGCAGTTCTTC. Protein product: CASSLLAGENEQFF.

The chain recombines TRBV5-4 with TRBJ1-4; 9 bases agree with TRBD1. CDR1 is SGHNT and CDR2 is YYREEE in the germline V gene (reference sequence). CDR3 size: 15 residues. The trim removed 0 bases at V and 8 bases at J, leaving 5 bases unmatched. The CDR3 reads CASSLADRGSEKLFF. In DNA form, the CDR3 reads TGTGCCAGCAGCTTGGCCGACAGGGGGTCCGAAAAACTGTTTTTT. Full variable domain (outside the CDR3, taken from reference TRBV5-4 and TRBJ1-4): ETGVTQSPTHLIKTRGQQVTLRCSSQSGHNTVSWYQQALGQGPQFIFQYYREEENGRGNFPPRFSGLQFPNYSSELNVNALELDDSALYLCASSLADRGSEKLFFGSGTQLSVL.

The gene calls are TRBV5-1 and TRBJ1-1, with 9 bases lining up with TRBD1. Germline lookup yields CDR1 SGHRS and CDR2 YFSETQ. CDR3 length: 14 residues. V lost 5 bases, J lost 3 bases, and 5 bases stayed unmatched. The CDR3 bases are TGCGCCAGCAGATCCCGGACAGGGGACACTGAAGCTTTCTTT. Amino acids: CASRSRTGDTEAFF.

V gene TRBV3-1 (or the pseudogene TRBV3-2) combines with J gene TRBJ2-7; weak D call: TRBD2 (6 bases). Between the trimmed V and J ends, which lost 2 bases and 0 bases, there was a span of 8 bases. Germline CDR1 and CDR2: LGHDT and YNNKEL (reference sequence). This CDR3 has 14 amino acids. CDR3 DNA: TGTGCCAGCAGCCAACTAGCGCGCTCCTACGAGCAGTACTTC. Its translation: CASSQLARSYEQYF.

J is TRBJ1-1 and V is TRBV7-6; 9 bases agree with TRBD1. V shed 5 bases, J shed 0 bases, and the junction held 13 bases outside the gene matches. CDR3 size: 18 residues. Germline CDR1 reads SGHVS; CDR2 reads FNYEAQ. Here the CDR3 reads CASSIYRDRVVMNTEAFF. The CDR3 nucleotides are TGTGCCAGCAGCATATACCGGGACAGGGTTGTTATGAACACTGAAGCTTTCTTT. Full variable domain (outside the CDR3, taken from reference TRBV7-6 and TRBJ1-1): GAGVSQSPRYKVTKRGQDVALRCDPISGHVSLYWYRQALGQGPEFLTYFNYEAQQDKSGLPNDRFSAERPEGSISTLTIQRTEQRDSAMYRCASSIYRDRVVMNTEAFFGQGTRLTVV.

The J gene is TRBJ1-4, the V gene TRBV3-1 (or the pseudogene TRBV3-2); the D gene is possibly TRBD1 (5 bases). This CDR3 is 14 amino acids long. V lost 1 base and J lost 12, with 15 bases in between. Germline lookup yields CDR1 LGHDT and CDR2 YNNKEL (reference sequence). CDR3 sequence reads: CASSQGVMPGQLFF. CDR3 bases: TGTGCCAGCAGCCAAGGTGTCATGCCGGGACAACTGTTTTTT.

The J gene is TRBJ2-1, the V gene TRBV19; the D gene could be TRBD1 or TRBD2 (5 bases each). V shed 3 bases and J shed 0 bases, with 12 bases lying between them. The CDR3 loop spans 16 amino acids. CDR1 and CDR2 from the germline V gene are LNHDA and SQIVND (reference sequence). The CDR3: CASSIGAGASYNEQFF. The CDR3 bases are TGTGCCAGTAGTATCGGGGCAGGTGCCTCCTACAATGAGCAGTTCTTC. The entire variable domain, with the rest obtained from reference TRBV19 and TRBJ2-1, is as follows: DGGITQSPKYLFRKEGQNVTLSCEQNLNHDAMYWYRQDPGQGLRLIYYSQIVNDFQKGDIAEGYSVSREKKESFPLTVTSAQKNPTAFYLCASSIGAGASYNEQFFGPGTRLTVL.

This clone has a single count. The chain uses TRBV25-1 and TRBJ1-2; D remains ambiguous. V lost 5 bases and J 5 bases, leaving 9 bases between the germline ends. The CDR3 contains 12 residues. Germline V gene lookup returns CDR1 MGHDK and CDR2 SYGVNS. The CDR3: CASSSGRYGYTF. DNA for the CDR3: TGTGCCAGCAGTTCTGGACGGTATGGCTACACCTTC.

The J gene is TRBJ2-1, the V gene TRBV10-1, with 7 bases aligning to TRBD2. Germline V gives CDR1 WNHNN, CDR2 SYGVQD (reference sequence). There are 15 residues in the CDR3. V lost 2 bases to trimming and J lost 0 bases; unmatched junction nucleotides: 1. Here the CDR3 reads CASSESGNSYNEQFF. In DNA form, the CDR3 reads TGCGCCAGCAGTGAGAGCGGGAACTCCTACAATGAGCAGTTCTTC.

The rearrangement links TRBV7-9 to TRBJ2-7, with a tentative D call TRBD2 (6 bases). V was pared by 8 bases and J by 4 bases, with 12 bases between. Germline V gives CDR1 SEHNR, CDR2 FQNEAQ (reference sequence). The CDR3 is 12 amino acids. CDR3: CASGTGGYEQYF. CDR3 nucleotide sequence: TGTGCCAGCGGCACCGGGGGATACGAGCAGTACTTC.

This chain uses TRBV12-3 or TRBV12-4 with TRBJ1-2, with D uncertain. V lost 1 base to trimming and J lost 4 bases, with 7 bases between them. This CDR3 contains 13 residues. The CDR3 region has the DNA TGTGCCAGCAGTTTAGGTTCCGTCTATGGCTACACCTTC. Translation gives CASSLGSVYGYTF.

V gene TRBV5-1 combines with J gene TRBJ2-4, with D perhaps assigned TRBD1 or TRBD2 (6 bases each). Germline V gives CDR1 SGHRS, CDR2 YFSETQ. This CDR3 contains 14 residues. The V end was cut by 3 bases, the J end by 8 bases, with 15 bases between. The CDR3 DNA reads as TGCGCCAGCAGCTCCATAGGGGGGAGCGACATTCAGTACTTC. Its translation is CASSSIGGSDIQYF.